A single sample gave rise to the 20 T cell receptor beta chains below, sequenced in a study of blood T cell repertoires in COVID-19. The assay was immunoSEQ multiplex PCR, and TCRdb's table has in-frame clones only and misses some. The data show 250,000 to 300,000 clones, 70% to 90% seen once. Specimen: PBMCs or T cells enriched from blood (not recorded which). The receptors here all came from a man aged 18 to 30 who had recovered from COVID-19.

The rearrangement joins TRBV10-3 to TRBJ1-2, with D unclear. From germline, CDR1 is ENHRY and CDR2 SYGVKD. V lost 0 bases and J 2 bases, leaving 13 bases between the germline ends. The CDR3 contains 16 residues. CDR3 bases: TGTGCCATCAGTGAGTCGACCGGACGGGGAAACTATGGCTACACCTTC. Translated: CAISESTGRGNYGYTF.

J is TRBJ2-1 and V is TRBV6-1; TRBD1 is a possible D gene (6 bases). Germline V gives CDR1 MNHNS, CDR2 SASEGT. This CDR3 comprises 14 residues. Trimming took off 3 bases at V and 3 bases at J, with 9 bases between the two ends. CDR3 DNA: TGTGCCAGCAGTGACGGGACAAACTACAATGAGCAGTTCTTC. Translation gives CASSDGTNYNEQFF.

In DNA form, the CDR3 reads TGTGCCAGCAGTCTCGGTACAGGGGTCGGCACTGAAGCTTTCTTT. Translating it yields CASSLGTGVGTEAFF. The chain uses TRBV27 and TRBJ1-1, with TRBD1 identical over 7 bases. The CDR3 is 15 amino acids. CDR1 is MNHEY and CDR2 is SMNVEV in the germline V gene (reference sequence). The junction had 10 bases not matched to a gene; V was cut back by 5 bases and J by 4 bases.

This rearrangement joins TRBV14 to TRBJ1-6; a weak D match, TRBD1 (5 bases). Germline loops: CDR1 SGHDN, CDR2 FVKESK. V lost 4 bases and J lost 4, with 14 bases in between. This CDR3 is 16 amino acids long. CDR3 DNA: TGTGCCAGCAGCCCTCGGGGTGGGGGGTATAATTCACCCCTCCACTTT. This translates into CASSPRGGGYNSPLHF. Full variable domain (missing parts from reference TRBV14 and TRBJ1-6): EAGVTQFPSHSVIEKGQTVTLRCDPISGHDNLYWYRRVMGKEIKFLLHFVKESKQDESGMPNNRFLAERTGGTYSTLKVQPAELEDSGVYFCASSPRGGGYNSPLHFGNGTRLTVT.

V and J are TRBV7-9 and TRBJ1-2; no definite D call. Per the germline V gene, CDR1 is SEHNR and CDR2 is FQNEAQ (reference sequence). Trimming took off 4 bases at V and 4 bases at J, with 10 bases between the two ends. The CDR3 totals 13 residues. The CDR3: CASSSSFGYGYTF. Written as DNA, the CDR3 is TGTGCCAGCAGCTCATCGTTCGGCTATGGCTACACCTTC. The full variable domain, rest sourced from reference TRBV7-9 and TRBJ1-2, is DTGVSQNPRHKITKRGQNVTFRCDPISEHNRLYWYRQTLGQGPEFLTYFQNEAQLEKSRLLSDRFSAERPKGSFSTLEIQRTEQGDSAMYLCASSSSFGYGYTFGSGTRLTVV.

The CDR3 is CASSGAGALFYGDTQYF. The DNA of the CDR3 is TGTGCCAGCTCAGGGGCGGGGGCCCTTTTTTATGGAGATACGCAGTATTTT. The J gene is TRBJ2-3, the V gene TRBV7-2; D possibly corresponds to TRBD2 (7 bases). The CDR3 extends over 17 amino acids. CDR1 is SGHTA, CDR2 FQGNSA, per germline. Trimming left V 8 bases short and J 5 bases short, with 26 bases between.

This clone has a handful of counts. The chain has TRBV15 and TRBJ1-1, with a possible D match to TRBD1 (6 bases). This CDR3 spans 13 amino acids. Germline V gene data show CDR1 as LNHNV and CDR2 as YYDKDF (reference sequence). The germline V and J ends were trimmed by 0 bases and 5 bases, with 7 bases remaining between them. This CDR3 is CATSRDQGTEAFF. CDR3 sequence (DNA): TGTGCCACCAGCAGAGATCAGGGGACTGAAGCTTTCTTT.

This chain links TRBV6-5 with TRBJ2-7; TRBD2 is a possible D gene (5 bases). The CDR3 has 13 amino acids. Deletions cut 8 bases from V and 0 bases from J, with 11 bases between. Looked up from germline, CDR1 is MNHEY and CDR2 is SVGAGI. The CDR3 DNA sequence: TGTGCCAGCGGCAGAGGGCCCTCCTACGAGCAGTACTTC. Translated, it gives CASGRGPSYEQYF.

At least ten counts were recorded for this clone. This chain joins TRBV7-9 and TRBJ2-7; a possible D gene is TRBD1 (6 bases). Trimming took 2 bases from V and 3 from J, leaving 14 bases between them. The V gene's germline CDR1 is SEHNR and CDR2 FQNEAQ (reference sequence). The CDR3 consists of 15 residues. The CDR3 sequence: CASSLLAGALYEQYF. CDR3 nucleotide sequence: TGTGCCAGCAGCTTATTGGCAGGGGCACTCTACGAGCAGTACTTC.

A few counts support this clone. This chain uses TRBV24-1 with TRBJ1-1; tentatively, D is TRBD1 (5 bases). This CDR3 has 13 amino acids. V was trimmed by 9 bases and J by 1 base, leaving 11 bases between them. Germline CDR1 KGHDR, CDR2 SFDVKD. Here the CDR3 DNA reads TGTGCCACCGAAAACGGACAGAACACTGAAGCTTTCTTT. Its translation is CATENGQNTEAFF.

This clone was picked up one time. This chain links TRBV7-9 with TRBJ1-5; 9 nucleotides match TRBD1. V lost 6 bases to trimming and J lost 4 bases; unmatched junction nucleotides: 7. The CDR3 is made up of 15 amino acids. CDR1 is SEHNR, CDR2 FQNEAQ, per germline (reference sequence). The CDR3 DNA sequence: TGTGCCAGCAGTGCCGGGACAGGGACTAATCAGCCCCAGCATTTT. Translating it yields CASSAGTGTNQPQHF.

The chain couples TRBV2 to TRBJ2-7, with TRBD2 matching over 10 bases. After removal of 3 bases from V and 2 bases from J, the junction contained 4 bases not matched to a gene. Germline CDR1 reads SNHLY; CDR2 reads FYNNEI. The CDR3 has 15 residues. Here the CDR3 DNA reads TGTGCCAGCAGTGAGCGGACTAGCGGTACCTACGAGCAGTACTTC. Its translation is CASSERTSGTYEQYF. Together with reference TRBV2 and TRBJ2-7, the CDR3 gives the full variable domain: EPEVTQTPSHQVTQMGQEVILRCVPISNHLYFYWYRQILGQKVEFLVSFYNNEISEKSEIFDDQFSVERPDGSNFTLKIRSTKLEDSAMYFCASSERTSGTYEQYFGPGTRLTVT.

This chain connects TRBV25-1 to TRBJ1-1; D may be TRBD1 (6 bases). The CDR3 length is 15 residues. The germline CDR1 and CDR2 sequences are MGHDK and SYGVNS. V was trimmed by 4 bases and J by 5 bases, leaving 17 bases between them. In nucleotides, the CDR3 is TGTGCCAGCAGTGCCCCTCCAGGGGCGAATACTGAAGCTTTCTTT. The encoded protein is CASSAPPGANTEAFF.

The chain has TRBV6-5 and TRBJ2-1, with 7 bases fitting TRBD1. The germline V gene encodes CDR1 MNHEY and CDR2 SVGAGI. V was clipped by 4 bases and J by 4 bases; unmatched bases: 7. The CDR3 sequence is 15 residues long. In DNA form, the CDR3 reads TGTGCCAGCAGTTCAGACAGGGAGAGATACAATGAGCAGTTCTTC. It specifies CASSSDRERYNEQFF.

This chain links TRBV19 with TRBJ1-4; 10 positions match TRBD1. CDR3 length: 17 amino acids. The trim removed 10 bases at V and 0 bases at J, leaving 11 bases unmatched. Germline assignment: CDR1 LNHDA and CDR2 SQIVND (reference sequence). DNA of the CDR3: TGTGCCACCAGGGACAGGGGTTCGTCGGCAACTAATGAAAAACTGTTTTTT. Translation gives CATRDRGSSATNEKLFF.

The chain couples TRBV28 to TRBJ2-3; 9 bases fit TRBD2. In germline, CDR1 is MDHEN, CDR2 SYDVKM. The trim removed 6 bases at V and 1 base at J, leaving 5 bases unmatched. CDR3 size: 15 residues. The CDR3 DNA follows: TGTGCCAGCAGAAGGGCTAGCGGGGGCACAGATACGCAGTATTTT. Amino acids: CASRRASGGTDTQYF.

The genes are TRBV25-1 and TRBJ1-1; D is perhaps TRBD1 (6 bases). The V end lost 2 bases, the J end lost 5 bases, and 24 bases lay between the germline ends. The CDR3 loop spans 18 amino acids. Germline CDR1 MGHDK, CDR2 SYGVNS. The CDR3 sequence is CASSEEREGGGVDTEAFF. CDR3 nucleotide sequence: TGTGCCAGCAGTGAAGAGAGGGAGGGAGGGGGAGTGGATACTGAAGCTTTCTTT.

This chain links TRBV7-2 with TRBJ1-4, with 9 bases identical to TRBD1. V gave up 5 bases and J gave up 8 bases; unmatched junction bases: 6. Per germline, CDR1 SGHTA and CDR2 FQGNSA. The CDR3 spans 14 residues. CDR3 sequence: CASSLGQGREKLFF. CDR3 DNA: TGTGCCAGCAGCCTGGGACAGGGAAGGGAAAAACTGTTTTTT.

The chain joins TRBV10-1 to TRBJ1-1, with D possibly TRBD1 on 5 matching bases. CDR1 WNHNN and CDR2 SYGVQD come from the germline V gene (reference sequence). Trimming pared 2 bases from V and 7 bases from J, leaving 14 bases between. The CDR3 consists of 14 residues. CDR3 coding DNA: TGCGCCAGCAGTGAGAGACCTGGGGGGGATGAAGCTTTCTTT. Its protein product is CASSERPGGDEAFF.

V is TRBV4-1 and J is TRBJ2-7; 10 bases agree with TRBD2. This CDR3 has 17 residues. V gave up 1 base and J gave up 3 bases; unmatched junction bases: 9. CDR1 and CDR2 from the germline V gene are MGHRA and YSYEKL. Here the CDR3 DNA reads TGCGCCAGCAGCCAAGTAATTAGCGGGGGGTCATACTACGAGCAGTACTTC. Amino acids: CASSQVISGGSYYEQYF.